Following are 4 T cell receptor beta chains from one sample sequenced in a study of PD-1 blockade in classical Hodgkin lymphoma. This table comes from immunoSEQ multiplex PCR, and its TCRdb copy is limited to in-frame clones, with some not included. The data hold around 50,000 clones, with around 87% observed a single time. This sample's time point: cycle 4 day 1 (C4D1), after less than seven weeks of nivolumab. In every patient, relapse followed autologous stem cell transplantation, while exposure to brentuximab vedotin differed. Sample: peripheral blood mononuclear cells (PBMCs), taken before the fourth cycle of nivolumab. Receptors originate from a human donor with classical Hodgkin lymphoma.

The chain has TRBV29-1 and TRBJ2-1; D ambiguous. Germline V CDR1 and CDR2: SQVTM, ANQGSEA. Trimming cost V 7 bases and J 6 bases, with 16 bases left between them. The CDR3 is 13 residues long. The CDR3, as DNA: TGCAGCGCCCATGGGCGTTTGGGCAATGAGCAGTTCTTC. This codes for CSAHGRLGNEQFF.

The chain recombines TRBV28 with TRBJ2-1; D gene unclear. This CDR3 comprises 13 residues. Germline V CDR1 and CDR2: MDHEN, SYDVKM. V was cut by 3 bases and J by 9 bases, with 12 bases left in between. The CDR3 bases are TGTGCCAGCAGTTTGAGGTGGGGTCCTGAGCAGTTCTTC. It codes for CASSLRWGPEQFF. The full variable domain, rest sourced from reference TRBV28 and TRBJ2-1, is DVKVTQSSRYLVKRTGEKVFLECVQDMDHENMFWYRQDPGLGLRLIYFSYDVKMKEKGDIPEGYSVSREKKERFSLILESASTNQTSMYLCASSLRWGPEQFFGPGTRLTVL.

The chain employs TRBV7-2 and TRBJ2-7; a weak D match, TRBD1 (7 bases). Germline V CDR1 and CDR2: SGHTA, FQGNSA. The CDR3 sequence is 16 residues long. The germline V and J ends were trimmed by 5 bases and 0 bases, with 17 bases remaining between them. The CDR3 coding sequence is TGTGCCAGCAGCGGTAAGACAGGGCGGGACTCCTACGAGCAGTACTTC. It encodes CASSGKTGRDSYEQYF. Looking up the rest from reference TRBV7-2 and TRBJ2-7 gives the full variable domain: GAGVSQSPSNKVTEKGKDVELRCDPISGHTALYWYRQSLGQGLEFLIYFQGNSAPDKSGLPSDRFSAERTGGSVSTLTIQRTQQEDSAVYLCASSGKTGRDSYEQYFGPGTRLTVT.

This clone showed up just once. The CDR3: CASSYGLAGGYEQYF. In nucleotides, the CDR3 is TGTGCCAGCAGCTATGGACTAGCGGGAGGGTACGAGCAGTACTTC. This chain connects TRBV5-4 to TRBJ2-7, with TRBD2 matching over 15 bases. V was clipped by 3 bases and J by 4 bases; unmatched bases: 2. CDR1 is SGHNT, CDR2 YYREEE, per germline (reference sequence). This CDR3 has 15 amino acids.